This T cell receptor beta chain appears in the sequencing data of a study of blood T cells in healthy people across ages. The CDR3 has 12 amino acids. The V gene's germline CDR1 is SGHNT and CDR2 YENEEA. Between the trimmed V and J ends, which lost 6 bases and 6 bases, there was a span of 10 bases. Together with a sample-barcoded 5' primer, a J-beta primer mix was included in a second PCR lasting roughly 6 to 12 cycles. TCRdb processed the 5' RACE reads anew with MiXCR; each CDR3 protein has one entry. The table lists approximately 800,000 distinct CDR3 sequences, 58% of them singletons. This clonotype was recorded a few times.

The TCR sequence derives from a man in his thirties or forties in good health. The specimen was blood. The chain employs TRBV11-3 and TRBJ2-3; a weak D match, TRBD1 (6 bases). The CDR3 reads CASSSGVDTQYF. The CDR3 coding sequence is TGTGCCAGCAGTTCAGGGGTCGATACGCAGTATTTT.